This record concerns one TCR beta chain sequence. Its matching antigen is unknown. The sample originates from a study of CD8 T cells in Susac syndrome. Study-level results: The TCR sequencing and HLA analysis in the study involved a relatively small number of individuals, as the study acknowledged.

Random hexamers were used to reverse transcribe the RNA input (about 0.45 to 1 ug). Multiplex immunoSEQ PCR targeted 54 Vbeta and 13 Jbeta TCR beta segments. Via MiXCR, TCRdb re-called the immunoSEQ multiplex PCR reads, giving one row per CDR3 protein. The sample yields some 170,000 distinct CDR3 sequences, 93% seen once. The length of the CDR3 is 17 residues. CDR1 is MGHRA and CDR2 is YSYEKL in the germline V gene. Trimming took 3 bases from V and 0 from J; bases not matched to a gene: 8. This chain joins TRBV4-1 and TRBJ2-7, with 10 bases aligning to TRBD1. Sequenced input: CD4+ T cells from PBMCs. The origin of this receptor is a human donor in good health. The CDR3 sequence is CASSQGRDRGYSYEQYF. The CDR3, as DNA: TGCGCCAGCAGCCAGGGCCGGGACAGGGGATACTCCTACGAGCAGTACTTC.